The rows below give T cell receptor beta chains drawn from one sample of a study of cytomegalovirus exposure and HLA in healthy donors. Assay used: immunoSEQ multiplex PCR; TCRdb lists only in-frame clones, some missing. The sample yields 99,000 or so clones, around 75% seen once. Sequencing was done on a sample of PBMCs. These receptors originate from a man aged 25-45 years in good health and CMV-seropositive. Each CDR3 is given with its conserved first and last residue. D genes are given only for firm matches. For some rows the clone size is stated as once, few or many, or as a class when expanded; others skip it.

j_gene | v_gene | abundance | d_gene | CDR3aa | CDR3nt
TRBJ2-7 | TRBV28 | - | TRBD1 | CASSLGTGYEQYF | TGTGCCAGCAGTCTAGGGACAGGCTACGAGCAGTACTTC
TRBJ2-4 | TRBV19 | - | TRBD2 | CASSRRGGPENIQYF | TGTGCCAGTAGTCGGCGGGGGGGCCCTGAGAACATTCAGTACTTC
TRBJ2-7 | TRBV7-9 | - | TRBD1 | CASSLDRDSIERQYF | TGTGCCAGCAGCTTGGACAGGGACTCGATTGAGAGGCAGTACTTC
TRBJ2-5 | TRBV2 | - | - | CASHVGLRETQYF | TGTGCCAGCCATGTGGGACTCCGGGAGACCCAGTACTTC
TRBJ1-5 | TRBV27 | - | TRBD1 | CASSPQGAKNQLQHF | TGTGCCAGCAGTCCTCAGGGGGCGAAGAATCAGCTCCAGCATTTT
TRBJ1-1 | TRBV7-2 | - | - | CASRPTGNTEAFF | TGTGCCAGCAGACCAACAGGGAACACTGAAGCTTTCTTT
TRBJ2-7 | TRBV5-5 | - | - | CASSLDGYEQYF | TGTGCCAGCAGCTTGGACGGGTACGAGCAGTACTTC
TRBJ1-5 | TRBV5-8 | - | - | CASSLGQGLNQPQHF | TGTGCCAGCAGTCTGGGGCAGGGACTCAATCAGCCCCAGCATTTT
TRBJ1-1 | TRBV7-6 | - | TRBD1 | CASSYGQGDTEAFF | TGTGCCAGCAGCTACGGACAGGGGGACACTGAAGCTTTCTTT
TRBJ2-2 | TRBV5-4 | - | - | CASSSEGKLNTGELFF | TGTGCCAGCAGCTCGGAGGGGAAACTGAACACCGGGGAGCTGTTTTTT
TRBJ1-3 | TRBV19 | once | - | CASSPDTSSGNTIYF | TGTGCCAGTAGTCCGGACACCTCCTCTGGAAACACCATATATTTT
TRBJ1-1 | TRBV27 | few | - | CASSFRGPNTEAFF | TGTGCCAGCAGTTTCAGGGGCCCAAACACTGAAGCTTTCTTT
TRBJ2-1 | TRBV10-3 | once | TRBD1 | CAISEGNPGQGGNEQFF | TGTGCCATCAGTGAGGGGAATCCGGGACAGGGCGGGAATGAGCAGTTCTTC
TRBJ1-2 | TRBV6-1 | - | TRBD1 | CASSEQGALGGYTF | TGTGCCAGCAGTGAGCAGGGGGCTTTAGGGGGCTACACCTTC
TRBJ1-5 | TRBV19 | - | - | CASSMEGMYQPQHF | TGTGCCAGTAGTATGGAGGGTATGTATCAGCCCCAGCATTTT
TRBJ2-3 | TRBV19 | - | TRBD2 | CASSIRPSGTDTQYF | TGTGCCAGTAGTATAAGGCCTAGCGGGACAGATACGCAGTATTTT
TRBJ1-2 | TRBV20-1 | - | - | CCVAANYGYTF | TGTTGTGTAGCAGCTAACTATGGCTACACCTTC